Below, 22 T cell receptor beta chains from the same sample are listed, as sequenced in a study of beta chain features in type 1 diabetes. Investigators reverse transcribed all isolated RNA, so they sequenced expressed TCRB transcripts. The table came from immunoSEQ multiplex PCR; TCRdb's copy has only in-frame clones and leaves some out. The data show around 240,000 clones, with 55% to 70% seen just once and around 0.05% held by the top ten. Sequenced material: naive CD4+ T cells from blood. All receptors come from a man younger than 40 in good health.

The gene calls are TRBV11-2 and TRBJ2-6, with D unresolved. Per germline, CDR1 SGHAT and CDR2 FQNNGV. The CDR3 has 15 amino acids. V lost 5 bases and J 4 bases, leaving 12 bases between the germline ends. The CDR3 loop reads CASSPDPRGANVLTF. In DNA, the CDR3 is TGTGCCAGCAGCCCGGACCCGAGAGGGGCCAACGTCCTGACTTTC.

CDR3 in amino acids: CASSPRIGGWETQYF. The CDR3 DNA follows: TGTGCCAGCAGCCCAAGGATCGGGGGCTGGGAGACCCAGTACTTC. The V call is TRBV27, the J call TRBJ2-5, with D possibly called TRBD1 or TRBD2 (6 bases each). Germline V gives CDR1 MNHEY, CDR2 SMNVEV (reference sequence). The CDR3 contains 15 residues. V lost 6 bases to trimming and J lost 5 bases, with 19 bases between them.

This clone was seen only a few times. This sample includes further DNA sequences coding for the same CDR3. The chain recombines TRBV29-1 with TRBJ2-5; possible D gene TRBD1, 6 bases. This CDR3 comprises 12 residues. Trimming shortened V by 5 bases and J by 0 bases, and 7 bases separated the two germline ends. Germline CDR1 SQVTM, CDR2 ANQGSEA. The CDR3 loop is CSVRGYQETQYF. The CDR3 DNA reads TGCAGCGTTAGGGGGTACCAAGAGACCCAGTACTTC.

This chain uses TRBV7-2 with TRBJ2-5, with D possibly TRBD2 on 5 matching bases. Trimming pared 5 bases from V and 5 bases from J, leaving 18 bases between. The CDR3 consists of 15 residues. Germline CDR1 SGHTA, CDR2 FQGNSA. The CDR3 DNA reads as TGTGCCAGCAGCCCCGGGTGGGCCGGGAAGGAGACCCAGTACTTC. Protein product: CASSPGWAGKETQYF.

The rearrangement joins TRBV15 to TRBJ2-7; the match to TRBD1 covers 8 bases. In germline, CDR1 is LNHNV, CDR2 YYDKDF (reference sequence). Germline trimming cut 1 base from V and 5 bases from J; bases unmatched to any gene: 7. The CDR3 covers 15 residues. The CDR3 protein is CATSRVGQGIHEQYF. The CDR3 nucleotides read TGTGCCACCAGCAGAGTCGGACAGGGCATCCACGAGCAGTACTTC.

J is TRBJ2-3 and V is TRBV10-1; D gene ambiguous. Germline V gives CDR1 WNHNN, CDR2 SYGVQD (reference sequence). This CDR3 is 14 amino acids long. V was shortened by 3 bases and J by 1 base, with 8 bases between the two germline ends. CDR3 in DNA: TGCGCCAGCAGTGAATTTGGCCGCACAGATACGCAGTATTTT. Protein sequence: CASSEFGRTDTQYF.

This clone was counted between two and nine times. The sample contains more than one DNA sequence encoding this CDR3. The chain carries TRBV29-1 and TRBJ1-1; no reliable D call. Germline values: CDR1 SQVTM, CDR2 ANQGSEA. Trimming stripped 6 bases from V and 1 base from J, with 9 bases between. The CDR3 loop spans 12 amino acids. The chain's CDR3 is CSVARANTEAFF. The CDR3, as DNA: TGCAGCGTAGCGAGGGCGAACACTGAAGCTTTCTTT.

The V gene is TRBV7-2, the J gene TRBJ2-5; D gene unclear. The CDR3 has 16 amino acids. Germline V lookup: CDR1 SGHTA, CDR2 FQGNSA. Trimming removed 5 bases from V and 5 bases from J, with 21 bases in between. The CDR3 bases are TGTGCCAGCAGCCCCCCCGGCGCAAGGTTTACGGAGACCCAGTACTTC. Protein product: CASSPPGARFTETQYF.

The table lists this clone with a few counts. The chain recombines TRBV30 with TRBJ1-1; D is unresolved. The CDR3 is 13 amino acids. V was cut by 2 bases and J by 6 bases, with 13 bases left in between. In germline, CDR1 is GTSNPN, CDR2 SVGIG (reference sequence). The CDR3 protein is CAWSKALRSEAFF. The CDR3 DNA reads TGTGCCTGGAGTAAGGCACTAAGGTCTGAAGCTTTCTTT.

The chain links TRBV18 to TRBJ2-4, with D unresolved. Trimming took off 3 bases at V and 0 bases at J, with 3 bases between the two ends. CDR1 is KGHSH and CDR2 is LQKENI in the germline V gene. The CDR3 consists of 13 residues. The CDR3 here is CASSPIAKNIQYF. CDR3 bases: TGTGCCAGCTCACCGATAGCCAAAAACATTCAGTACTTC.

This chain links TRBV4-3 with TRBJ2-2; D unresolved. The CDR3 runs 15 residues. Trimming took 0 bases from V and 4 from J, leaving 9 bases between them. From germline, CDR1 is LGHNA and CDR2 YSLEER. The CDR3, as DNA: TGCGCCAGCAGCCAAGATCTAGTTCGCACCGGGGAGCTGTTTTTT. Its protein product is CASSQDLVRTGELFF.

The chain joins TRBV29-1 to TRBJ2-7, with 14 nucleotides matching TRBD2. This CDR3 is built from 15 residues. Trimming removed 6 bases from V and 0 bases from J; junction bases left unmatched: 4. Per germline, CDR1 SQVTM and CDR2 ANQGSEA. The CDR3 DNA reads TGCAGCGTCGGGACTAGCGGGAGTAGCTCCTACGAGCAGTACTTC. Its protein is CSVGTSGSSSYEQYF.

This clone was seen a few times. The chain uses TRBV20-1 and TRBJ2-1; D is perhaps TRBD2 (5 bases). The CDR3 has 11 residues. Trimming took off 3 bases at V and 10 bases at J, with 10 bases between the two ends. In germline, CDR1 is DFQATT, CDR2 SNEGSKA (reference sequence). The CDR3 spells CSASLAAEQFF. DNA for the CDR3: TGCAGTGCTAGTCTAGCCGCCGAGCAGTTCTTC.

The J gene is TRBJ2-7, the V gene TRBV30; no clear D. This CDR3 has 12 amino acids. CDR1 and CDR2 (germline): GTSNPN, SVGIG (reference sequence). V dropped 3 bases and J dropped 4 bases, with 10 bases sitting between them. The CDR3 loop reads CAWSLDGYEQYF. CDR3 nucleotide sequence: TGTGCCTGGAGCCTAGACGGTTACGAGCAGTACTTC.

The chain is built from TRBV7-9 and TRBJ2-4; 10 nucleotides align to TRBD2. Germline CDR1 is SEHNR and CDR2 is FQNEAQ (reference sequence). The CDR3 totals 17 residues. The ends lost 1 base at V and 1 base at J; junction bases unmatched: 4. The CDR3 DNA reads TGTGCCAGCAGCTTAGGTACTAGCGGGACGGCCAAAAACATTCAGTACTTC. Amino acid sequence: CASSLGTSGTAKNIQYF. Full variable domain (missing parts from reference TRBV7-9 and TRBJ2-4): DTGVSQNPRHKITKRGQNVTFRCDPISEHNRLYWYRQTLGQGPEFLTYFQNEAQLEKSRLLSDRFSAERPKGSFSTLEIQRTEQGDSAMYLCASSLGTSGTAKNIQYFGAGTRLSVL.

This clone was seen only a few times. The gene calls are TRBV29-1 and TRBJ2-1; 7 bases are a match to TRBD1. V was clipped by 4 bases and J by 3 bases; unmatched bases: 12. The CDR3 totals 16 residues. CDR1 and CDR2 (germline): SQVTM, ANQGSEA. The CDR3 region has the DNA TGCAGCGTTGTAGGGGCCTGGACAGGCGACTACAATGAGCAGTTCTTC. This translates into CSVVGAWTGDYNEQFF.

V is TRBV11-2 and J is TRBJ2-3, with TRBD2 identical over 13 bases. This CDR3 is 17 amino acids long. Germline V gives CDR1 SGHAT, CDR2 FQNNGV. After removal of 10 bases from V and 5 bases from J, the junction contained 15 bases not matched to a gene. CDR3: CATAPRTSGGALDTQYF. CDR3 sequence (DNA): TGTGCCACCGCCCCCCGCACTAGCGGGGGGGCGTTAGATACGCAGTATTTT.

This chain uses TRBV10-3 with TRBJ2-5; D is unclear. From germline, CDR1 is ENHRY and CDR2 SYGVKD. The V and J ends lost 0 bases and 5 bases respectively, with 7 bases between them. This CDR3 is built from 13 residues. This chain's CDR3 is CAISESWKETQYF. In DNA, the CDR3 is TGTGCCATCAGTGAGTCGTGGAAGGAGACCCAGTACTTC.

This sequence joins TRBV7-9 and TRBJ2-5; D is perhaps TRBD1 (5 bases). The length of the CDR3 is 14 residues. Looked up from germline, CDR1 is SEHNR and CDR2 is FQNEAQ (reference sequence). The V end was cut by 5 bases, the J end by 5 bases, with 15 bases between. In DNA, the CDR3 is TGTGCCAGCAGCCCCCTAGGGGCCGAGGAGACCCAGTACTTC. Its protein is CASSPLGAEETQYF.

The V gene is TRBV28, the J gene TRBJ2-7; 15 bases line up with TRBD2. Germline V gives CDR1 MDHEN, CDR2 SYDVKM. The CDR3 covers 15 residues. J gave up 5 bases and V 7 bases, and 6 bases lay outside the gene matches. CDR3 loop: CASTLGLAGGNEQYF. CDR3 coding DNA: TGTGCCAGCACCCTCGGACTAGCGGGAGGGAACGAGCAGTACTTC.

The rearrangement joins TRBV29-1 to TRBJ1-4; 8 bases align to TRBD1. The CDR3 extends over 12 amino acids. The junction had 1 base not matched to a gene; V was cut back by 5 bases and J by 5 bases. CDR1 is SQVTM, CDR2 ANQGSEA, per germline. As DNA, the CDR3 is TGCAGCGTTAGGACAGGGAATGAAAAACTGTTTTTT. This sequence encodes CSVRTGNEKLFF.

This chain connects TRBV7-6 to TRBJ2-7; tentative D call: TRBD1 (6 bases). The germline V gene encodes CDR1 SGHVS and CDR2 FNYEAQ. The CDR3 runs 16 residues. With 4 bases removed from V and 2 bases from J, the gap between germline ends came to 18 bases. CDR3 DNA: TGTGCCAGCAGCTCATTAACCGGGACATACCCCTACGAGCAGTACTTC. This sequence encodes CASSSLTGTYPYEQYF.